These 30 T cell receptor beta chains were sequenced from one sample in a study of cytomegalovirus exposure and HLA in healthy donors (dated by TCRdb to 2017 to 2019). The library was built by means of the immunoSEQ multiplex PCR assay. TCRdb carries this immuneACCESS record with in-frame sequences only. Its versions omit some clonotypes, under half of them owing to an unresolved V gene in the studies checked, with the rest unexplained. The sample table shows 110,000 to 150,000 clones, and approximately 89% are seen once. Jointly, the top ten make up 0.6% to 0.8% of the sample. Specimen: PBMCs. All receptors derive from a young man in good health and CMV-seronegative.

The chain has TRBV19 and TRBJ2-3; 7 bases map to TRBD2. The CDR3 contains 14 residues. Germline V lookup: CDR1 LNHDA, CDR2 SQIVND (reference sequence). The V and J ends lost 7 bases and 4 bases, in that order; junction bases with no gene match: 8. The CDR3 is CASTDLAVADTQYF. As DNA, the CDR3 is TGTGCCAGTACCGATCTAGCGGTAGCAGATACGCAGTATTTT.

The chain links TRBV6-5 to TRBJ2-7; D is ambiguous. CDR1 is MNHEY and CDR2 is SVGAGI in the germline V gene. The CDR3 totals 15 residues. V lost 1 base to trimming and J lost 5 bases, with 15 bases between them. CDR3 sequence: CASSYFPGEVHEQYF. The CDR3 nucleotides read TGTGCCAGCAGTTACTTCCCCGGCGAGGTCCACGAGCAGTACTTC.

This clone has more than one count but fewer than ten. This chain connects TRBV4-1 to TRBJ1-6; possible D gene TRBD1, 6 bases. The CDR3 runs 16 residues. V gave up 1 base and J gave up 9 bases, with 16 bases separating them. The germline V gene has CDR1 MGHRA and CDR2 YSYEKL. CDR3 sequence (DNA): TGCGCCAGCAGCCAAGGTGTGGCCAGGGGTAGTTCACCCCTCCACTTT. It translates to CASSQGVARGSSPLHF.

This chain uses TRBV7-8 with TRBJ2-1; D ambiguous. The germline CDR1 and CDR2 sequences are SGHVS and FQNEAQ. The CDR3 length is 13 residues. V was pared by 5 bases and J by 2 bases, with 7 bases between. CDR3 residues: CASSLRAYNEQFF. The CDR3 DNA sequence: TGTGCCAGCAGCCTTCGGGCCTACAATGAGCAGTTCTTC.

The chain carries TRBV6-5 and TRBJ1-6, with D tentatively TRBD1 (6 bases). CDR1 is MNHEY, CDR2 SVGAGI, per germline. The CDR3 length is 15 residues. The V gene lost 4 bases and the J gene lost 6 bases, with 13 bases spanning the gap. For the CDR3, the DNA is TGTGCCAGCAGTTCAGGACAGAATCCTAATTCACCCCTCCACTTT. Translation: CASSSGQNPNSPLHF.

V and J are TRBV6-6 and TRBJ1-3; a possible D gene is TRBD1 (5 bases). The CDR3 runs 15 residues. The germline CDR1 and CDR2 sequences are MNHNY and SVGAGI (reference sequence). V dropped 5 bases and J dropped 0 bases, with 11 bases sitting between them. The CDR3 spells CASSSDSTSGNTIYF. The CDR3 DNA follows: TGTGCCAGCAGTAGCGACAGCACCTCTGGAAACACCATATATTTT.

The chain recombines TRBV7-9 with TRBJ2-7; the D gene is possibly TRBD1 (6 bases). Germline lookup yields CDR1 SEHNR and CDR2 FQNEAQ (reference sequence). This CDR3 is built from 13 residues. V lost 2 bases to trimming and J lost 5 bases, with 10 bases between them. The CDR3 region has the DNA TGTGCCAGCAGCTTACTACAGGGACACGAGCAGTACTTC. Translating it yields CASSLLQGHEQYF.

The CDR3 DNA reads TGTGCCAGCAGGAGGACAGAAGTCAATCAGCCCCAGCATTTT. Translation: CASRRTEVNQPQHF. This chain links TRBV27 with TRBJ1-5, with D possibly TRBD1 on 6 matching bases. Trimming pared 6 bases from V and 3 bases from J, leaving 12 bases between. The CDR3 contains 14 residues. CDR1 is MNHEY, CDR2 SMNVEV, per germline (reference sequence).

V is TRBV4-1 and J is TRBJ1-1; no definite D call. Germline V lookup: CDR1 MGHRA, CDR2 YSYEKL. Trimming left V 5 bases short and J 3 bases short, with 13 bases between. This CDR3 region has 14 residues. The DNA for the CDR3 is TGCGCCAGCAGCGCCGCCGCGGGGTACACTGAAGCTTTCTTT. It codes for CASSAAAGYTEAFF.

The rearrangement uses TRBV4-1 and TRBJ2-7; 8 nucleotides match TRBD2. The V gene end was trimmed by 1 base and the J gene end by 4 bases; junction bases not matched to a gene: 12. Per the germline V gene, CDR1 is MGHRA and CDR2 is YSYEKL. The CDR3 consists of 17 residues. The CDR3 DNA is TGCGCCAGCAGCCAAGCTGGTAGCGGGGTCTTCGCTTACGAGCAGTACTTC. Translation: CASSQAGSGVFAYEQYF.

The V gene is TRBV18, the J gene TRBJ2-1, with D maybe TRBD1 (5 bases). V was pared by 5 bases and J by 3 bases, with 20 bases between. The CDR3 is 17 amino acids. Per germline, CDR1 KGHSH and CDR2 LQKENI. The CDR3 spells CASSGSLRTIYYNEQFF. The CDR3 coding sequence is TGTGCCAGCTCAGGATCTTTGAGGACAATCTACTACAATGAGCAGTTCTTC.

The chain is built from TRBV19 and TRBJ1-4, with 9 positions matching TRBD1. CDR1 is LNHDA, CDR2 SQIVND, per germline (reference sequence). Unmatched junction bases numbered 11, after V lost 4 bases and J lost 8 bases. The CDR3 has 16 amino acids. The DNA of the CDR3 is TGTGCCAGTAGTAGTATTCTTGGGACAGGGACCGAAAAACTGTTTTTT. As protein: CASSSILGTGTEKLFF.

The CDR3 here is CASSLGRSTYGYTF. The CDR3 DNA follows: TGTGCCAGCAGCTTGGGCCGGAGCACCTATGGCTACACCTTC. The rearrangement joins TRBV5-6 to TRBJ1-2; D gene uncertain. Germline CDR1 is SGHDT and CDR2 is YYEEEE. The CDR3 length is 14 residues. Deletions cut 0 bases from V and 4 bases from J, with 10 bases between.

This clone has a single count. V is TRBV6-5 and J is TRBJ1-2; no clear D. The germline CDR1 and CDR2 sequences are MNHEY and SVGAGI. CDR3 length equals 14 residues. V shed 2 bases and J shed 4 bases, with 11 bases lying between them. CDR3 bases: TGTGCCAGCAGTTACGGGCAGGCGTCCTATGGCTACACCTTC. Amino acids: CASSYGQASYGYTF.

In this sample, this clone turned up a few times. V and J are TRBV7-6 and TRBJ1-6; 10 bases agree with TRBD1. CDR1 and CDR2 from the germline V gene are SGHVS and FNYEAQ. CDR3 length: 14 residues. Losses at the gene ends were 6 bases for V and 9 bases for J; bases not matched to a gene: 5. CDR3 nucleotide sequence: TGTGCCAGCAGGGCCGGGACAGGGGTTTCACCCCTCCACTTT. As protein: CASRAGTGVSPLHF.

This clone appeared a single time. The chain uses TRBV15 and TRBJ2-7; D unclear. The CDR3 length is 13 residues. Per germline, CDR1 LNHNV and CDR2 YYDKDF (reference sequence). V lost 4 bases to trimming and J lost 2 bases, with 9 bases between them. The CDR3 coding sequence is TGTGCCACCAGCACAGTGCTCACCTACGAGCAGTACTTC. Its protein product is CATSTVLTYEQYF.

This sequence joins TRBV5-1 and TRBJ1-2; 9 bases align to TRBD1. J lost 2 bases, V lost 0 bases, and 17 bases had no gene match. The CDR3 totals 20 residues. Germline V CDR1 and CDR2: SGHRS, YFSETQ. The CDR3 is CASSLVIDRLPGTGNYGYTF. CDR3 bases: TGCGCCAGCAGCTTGGTAATCGATAGACTCCCCGGGACAGGGAACTATGGCTACACCTTC.

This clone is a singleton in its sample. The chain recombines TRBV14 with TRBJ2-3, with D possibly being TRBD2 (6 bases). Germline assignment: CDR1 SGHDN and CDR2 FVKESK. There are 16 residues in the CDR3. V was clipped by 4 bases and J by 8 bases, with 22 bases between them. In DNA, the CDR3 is TGTGCCAGCAGCCGCGGAGGGACTTCCCCACTCGGTACGCAGTATTTT. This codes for CASSRGGTSPLGTQYF.

In DNA, the CDR3 is TGTGCCAGCAGCCAGGGGCGAAATAACTATGGCTACACCTTC. Protein sequence: CASSQGRNNYGYTF. The chain carries TRBV11-2 and TRBJ1-2, with D maybe TRBD1 (6 bases). With 5 bases removed from V and 1 base from J, the gap between germline ends came to 11 bases. This CDR3 region has 14 residues. Germline CDR1 reads SGHAT; CDR2 reads FQNNGV.

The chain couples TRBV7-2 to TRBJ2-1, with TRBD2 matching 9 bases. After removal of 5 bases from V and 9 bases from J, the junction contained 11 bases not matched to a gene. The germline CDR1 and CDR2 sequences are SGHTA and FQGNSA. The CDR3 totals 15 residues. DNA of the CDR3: TGTGCCAGCAGCCCCGGGGGCGGGGGGGCACGTGAGCAGTTCTTC. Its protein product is CASSPGGGGAREQFF. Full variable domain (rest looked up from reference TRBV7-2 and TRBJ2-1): GAGVSQSPSNKVTEKGKDVELRCDPISGHTALYWYRQSLGQGLEFLIYFQGNSAPDKSGLPSDRFSAERTGGSVSTLTIQRTQQEDSAVYLCASSPGGGGAREQFFGPGTRLTVL.

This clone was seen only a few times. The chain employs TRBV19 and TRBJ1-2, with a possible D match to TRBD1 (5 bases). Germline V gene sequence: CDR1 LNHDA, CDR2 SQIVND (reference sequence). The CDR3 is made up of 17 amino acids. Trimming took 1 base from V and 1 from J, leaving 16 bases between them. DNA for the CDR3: TGTGCCAGTAGTATAGGAGGACCGTGGCAGGGTAACTATGGCTACACCTTC. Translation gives CASSIGGPWQGNYGYTF.

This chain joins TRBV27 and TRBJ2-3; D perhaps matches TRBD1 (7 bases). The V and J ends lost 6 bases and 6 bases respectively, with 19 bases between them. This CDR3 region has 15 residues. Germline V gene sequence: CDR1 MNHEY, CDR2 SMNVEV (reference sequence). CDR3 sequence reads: CASSSGQPGVDTQYF. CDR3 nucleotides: TGTGCCAGCAGCTCGGGACAGCCGGGGGTGGATACGCAGTATTTT.

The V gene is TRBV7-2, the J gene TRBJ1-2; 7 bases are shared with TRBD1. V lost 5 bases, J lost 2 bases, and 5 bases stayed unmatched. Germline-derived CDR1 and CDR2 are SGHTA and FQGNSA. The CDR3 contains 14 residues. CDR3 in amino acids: CASSVDRENYGYTF. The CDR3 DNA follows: TGTGCCAGCAGCGTAGACAGGGAAAACTATGGCTACACCTTC.

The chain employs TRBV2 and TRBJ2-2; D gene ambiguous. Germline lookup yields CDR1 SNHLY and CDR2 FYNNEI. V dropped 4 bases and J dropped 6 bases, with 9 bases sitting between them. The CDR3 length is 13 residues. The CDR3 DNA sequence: TGTGCCAGCAGTGTTACGGTGGCCGGGGAGCTGTTTTTT. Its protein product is CASSVTVAGELFF.

CDR3 region: CASSQPGEQGAVDTQYF. The CDR3 DNA sequence: TGTGCCAGCAGCCAACCCGGGGAGCAGGGGGCCGTAGATACGCAGTATTTT. The chain has TRBV14 and TRBJ2-3; 8 bases map to TRBD1. Looked up from germline, CDR1 is SGHDN and CDR2 is FVKESK. V was pared by 2 bases and J by 5 bases, with 12 bases of the junction left unmatched. This CDR3 has 17 amino acids. Based on the CDR3 plus reference TRBV14 and TRBJ2-3, the full variable domain is EAGVTQFPSHSVIEKGQTVTLRCDPISGHDNLYWYRRVMGKEIKFLLHFVKESKQDESGMPNNRFLAERTGGTYSTLKVQPAELEDSGVYFCASSQPGEQGAVDTQYFGPGTRLTVL.

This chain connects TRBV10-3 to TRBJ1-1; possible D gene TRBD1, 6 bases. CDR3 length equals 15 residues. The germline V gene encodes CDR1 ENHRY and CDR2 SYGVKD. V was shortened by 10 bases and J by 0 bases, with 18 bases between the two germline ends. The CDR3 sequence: CATRDGGSMNTEAFF. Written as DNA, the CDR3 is TGTGCCACCCGAGATGGGGGCTCCATGAACACTGAAGCTTTCTTT.

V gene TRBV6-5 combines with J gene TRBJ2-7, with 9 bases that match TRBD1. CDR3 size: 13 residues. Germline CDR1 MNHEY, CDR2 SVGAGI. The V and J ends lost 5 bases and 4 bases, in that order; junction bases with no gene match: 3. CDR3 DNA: TGTGCCAGCAGTACCGACAGGGGGTACGAGCAGTACTTC. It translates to CASSTDRGYEQYF.

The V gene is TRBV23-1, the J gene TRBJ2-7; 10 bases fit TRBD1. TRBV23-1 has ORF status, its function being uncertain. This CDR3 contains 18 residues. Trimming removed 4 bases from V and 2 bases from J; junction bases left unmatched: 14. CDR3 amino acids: CASSRCDRGRIGPYEQYV. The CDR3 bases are TGCGCCAGCAGTCGTTGTGACAGGGGGCGAATAGGCCCCTACGAGCAGTACGTC.

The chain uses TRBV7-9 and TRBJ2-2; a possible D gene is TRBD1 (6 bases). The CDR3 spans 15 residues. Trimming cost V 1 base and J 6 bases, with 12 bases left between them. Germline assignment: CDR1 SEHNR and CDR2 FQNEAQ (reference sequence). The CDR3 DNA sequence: TGTGCCAGCAGCTTAGACAGGGATCGGGCCGGGGAGCTGTTTTTT. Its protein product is CASSLDRDRAGELFF.

CDR3: CASSAGTGGNNEQFF. CDR3 sequence (DNA): TGTGCCAGCAGTGCCGGGACAGGGGGTAACAATGAGCAGTTCTTC. This chain joins TRBV6-1 and TRBJ2-1; TRBD1 matches 11 bases. Per germline, CDR1 MNHNS and CDR2 SASEGT. V shed 4 bases, J shed 5 bases, and the junction held 4 bases outside the gene matches. The CDR3 runs to 15 residues.